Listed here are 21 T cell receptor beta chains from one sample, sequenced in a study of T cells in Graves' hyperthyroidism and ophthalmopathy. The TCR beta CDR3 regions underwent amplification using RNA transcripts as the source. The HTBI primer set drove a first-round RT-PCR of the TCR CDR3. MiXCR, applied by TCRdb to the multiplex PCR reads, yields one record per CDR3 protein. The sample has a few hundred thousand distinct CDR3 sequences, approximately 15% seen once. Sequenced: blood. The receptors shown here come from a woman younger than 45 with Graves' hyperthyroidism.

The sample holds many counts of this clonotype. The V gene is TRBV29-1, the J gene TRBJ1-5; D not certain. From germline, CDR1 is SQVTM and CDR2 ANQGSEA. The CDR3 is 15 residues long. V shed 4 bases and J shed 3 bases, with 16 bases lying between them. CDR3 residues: CSVAYSGDVNQPQHF. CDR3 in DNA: TGCAGCGTTGCATATTCGGGCGACGTCAATCAGCCCCAGCATTTT.

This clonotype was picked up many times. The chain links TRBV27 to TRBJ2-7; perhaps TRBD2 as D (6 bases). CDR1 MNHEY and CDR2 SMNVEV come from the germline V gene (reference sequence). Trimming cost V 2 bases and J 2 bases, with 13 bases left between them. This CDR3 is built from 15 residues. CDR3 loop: CASSLMGGKPYEQYF. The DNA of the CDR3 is TGTGCCAGCAGTTTAATGGGCGGGAAACCCTACGAGCAGTACTTC.

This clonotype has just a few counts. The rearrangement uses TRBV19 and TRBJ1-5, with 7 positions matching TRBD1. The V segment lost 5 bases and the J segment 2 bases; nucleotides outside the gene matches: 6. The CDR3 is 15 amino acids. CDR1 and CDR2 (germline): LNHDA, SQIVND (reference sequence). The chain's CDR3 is CASSAGGLGNQPQHF. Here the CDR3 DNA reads TGTGCCAGTAGTGCAGGGGGATTGGGCAATCAGCCCCAGCATTTT.

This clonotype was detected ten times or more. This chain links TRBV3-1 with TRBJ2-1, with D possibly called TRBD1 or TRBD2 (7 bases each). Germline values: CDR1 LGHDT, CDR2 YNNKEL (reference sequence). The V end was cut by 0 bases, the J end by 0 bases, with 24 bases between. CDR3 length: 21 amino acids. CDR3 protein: CASSQDLDREGLRRSYNEQFF. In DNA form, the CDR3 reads TGTGCCAGCAGCCAAGATCTTGACAGGGAGGGACTGCGGCGCTCCTACAATGAGCAGTTCTTC.

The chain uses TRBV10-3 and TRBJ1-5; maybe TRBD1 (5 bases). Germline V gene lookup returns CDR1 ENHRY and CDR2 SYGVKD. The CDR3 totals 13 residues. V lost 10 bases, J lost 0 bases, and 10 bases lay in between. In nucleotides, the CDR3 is TGTGCCACTACCAGGGATAGCAATCAGCCCCAGCATTTT. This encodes CATTRDSNQPQHF.

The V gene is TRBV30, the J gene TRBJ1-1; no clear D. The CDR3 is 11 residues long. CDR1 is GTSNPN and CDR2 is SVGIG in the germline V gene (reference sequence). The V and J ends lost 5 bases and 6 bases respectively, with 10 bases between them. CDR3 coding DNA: TGTGCCTGGCGGACGGTCCCTGAAGCTTTCTTT. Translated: CAWRTVPEAFF.

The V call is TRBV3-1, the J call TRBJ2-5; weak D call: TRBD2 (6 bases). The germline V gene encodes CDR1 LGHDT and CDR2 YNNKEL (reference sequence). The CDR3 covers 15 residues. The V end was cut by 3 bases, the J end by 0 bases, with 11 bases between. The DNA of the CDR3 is TGTGCCAGCAGCCACGAGGGAGGTAACCAAGAGACCCAGTACTTC. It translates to CASSHEGGNQETQYF.

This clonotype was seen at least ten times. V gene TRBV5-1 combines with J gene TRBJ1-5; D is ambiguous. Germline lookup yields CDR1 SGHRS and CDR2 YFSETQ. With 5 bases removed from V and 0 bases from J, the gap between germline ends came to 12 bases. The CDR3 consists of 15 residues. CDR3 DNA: TGCGCCAGCAGTTTAGGTGGGCTTAGCAATCAGCCCCAGCATTTT. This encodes CASSLGGLSNQPQHF.

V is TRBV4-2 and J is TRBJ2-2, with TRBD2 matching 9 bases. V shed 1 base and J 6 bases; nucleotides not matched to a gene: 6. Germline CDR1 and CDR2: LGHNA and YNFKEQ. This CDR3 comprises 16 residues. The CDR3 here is CASSQAASGTPGELFF. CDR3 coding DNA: TGTGCCAGCAGCCAAGCGGCTAGCGGGACCCCCGGGGAGCTGTTTTTT.

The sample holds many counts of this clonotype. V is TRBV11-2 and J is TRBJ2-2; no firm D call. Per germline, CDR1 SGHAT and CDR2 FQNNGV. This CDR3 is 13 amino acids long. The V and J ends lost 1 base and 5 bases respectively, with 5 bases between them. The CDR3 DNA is TGTGCCAGCAGCTTAGCCAGGACCGGGGAGCTGTTTTTT. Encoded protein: CASSLARTGELFF.

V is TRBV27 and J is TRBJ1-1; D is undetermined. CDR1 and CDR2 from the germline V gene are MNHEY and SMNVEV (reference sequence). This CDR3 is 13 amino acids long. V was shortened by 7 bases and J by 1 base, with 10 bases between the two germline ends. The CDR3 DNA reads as TGTGCCAGCAAATACCGGGGGAACACTGAAGCTTTCTTT. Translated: CASKYRGNTEAFF.

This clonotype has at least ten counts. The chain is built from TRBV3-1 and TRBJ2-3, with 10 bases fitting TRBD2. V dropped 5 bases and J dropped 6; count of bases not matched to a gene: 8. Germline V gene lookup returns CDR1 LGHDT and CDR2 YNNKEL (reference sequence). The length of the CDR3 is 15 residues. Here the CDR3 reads CASSSSSGRLDTQYF. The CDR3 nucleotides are TGTGCCAGCAGCTCCTCTAGCGGGAGATTGGATACGCAGTATTTT.

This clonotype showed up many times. The CDR3, as DNA: TGTGCCAGCAGTTTCCCAGTGGGCGCAGAGACCCAGTACTTC. Amino acids: CASSFPVGAETQYF. The chain recombines TRBV12-3 or TRBV12-4 with TRBJ2-5; D remains unclear. There are 14 residues in the CDR3. V gave up 3 bases and J gave up 4 bases, with 12 bases separating them.

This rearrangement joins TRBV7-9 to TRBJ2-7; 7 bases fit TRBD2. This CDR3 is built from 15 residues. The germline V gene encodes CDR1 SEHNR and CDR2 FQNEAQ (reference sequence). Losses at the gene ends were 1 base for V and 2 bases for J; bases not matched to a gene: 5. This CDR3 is CASSLELAPTYEQYF. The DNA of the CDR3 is TGTGCCAGCAGCTTAGAACTAGCGCCAACCTACGAGCAGTACTTC.

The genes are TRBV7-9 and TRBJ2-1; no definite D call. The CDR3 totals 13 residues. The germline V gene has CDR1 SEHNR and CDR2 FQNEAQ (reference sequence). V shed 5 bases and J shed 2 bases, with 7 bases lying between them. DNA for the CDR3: TGTGCCAGCAGCATAGACACCTACAATGAGCAGTTCTTC. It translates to CASSIDTYNEQFF.

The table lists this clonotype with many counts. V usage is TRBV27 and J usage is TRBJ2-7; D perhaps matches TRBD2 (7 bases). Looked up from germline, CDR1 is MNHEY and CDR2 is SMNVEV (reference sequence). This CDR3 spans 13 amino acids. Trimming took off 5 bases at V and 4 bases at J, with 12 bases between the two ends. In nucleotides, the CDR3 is TGTGCCAGCAGTGGGGGGGCCGGGTACGAGCAGTACTTC. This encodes CASSGGAGYEQYF.

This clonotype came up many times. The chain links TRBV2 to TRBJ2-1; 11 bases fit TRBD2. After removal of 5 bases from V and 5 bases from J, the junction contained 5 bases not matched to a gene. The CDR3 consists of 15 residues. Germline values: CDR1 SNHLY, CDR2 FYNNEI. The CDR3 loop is CASSLLAGGNNEQFF. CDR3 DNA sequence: TGTGCCAGCAGTTTGCTAGCGGGAGGCAACAATGAGCAGTTCTTC.

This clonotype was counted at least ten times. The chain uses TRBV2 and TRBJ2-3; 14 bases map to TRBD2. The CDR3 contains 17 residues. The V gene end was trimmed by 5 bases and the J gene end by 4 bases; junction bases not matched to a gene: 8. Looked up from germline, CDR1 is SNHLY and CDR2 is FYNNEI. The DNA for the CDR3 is TGTGCCAGCAGTTCTTCAGGACTAGCGGGAGGACCAGATACGCAGTATTTT. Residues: CASSSSGLAGGPDTQYF.

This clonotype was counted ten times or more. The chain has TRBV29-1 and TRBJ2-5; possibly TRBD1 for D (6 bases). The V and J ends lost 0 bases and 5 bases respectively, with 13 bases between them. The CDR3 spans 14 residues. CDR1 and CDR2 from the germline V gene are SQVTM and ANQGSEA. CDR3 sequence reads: CSVEDRGWGETQYF. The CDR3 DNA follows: TGCAGCGTTGAAGACAGGGGTTGGGGCGAGACCCAGTACTTC.

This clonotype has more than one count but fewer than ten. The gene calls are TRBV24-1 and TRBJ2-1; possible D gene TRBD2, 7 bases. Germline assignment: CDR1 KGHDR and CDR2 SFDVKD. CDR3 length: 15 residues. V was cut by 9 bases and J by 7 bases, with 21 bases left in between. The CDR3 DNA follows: TGTGCCACCTCCGAGCGGGGACACCTAGGGAATGAGCAGTTCTTC. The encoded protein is CATSERGHLGNEQFF.

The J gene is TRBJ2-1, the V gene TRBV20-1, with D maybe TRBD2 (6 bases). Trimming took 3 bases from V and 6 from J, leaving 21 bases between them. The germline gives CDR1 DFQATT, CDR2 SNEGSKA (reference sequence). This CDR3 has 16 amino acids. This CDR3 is CSARTPRRAGSNEQFF. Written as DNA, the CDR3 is TGCAGTGCTAGGACCCCTCGGAGGGCGGGGAGCAATGAGCAGTTCTTC.